One T cell receptor beta chain is described in this entry. The CDR3 extends over 15 amino acids. Per the germline V gene, CDR1 is MNHEY and CDR2 is SMNVEV (reference sequence). Trimming at V came to 0 bases and at J to 4 bases, leaving 3 bases not matched to a gene. The data were obtained in a study of blood T cell repertoires in COVID-19. Methods used by the authors: Amplification of reference gene primers was used by the study to estimate nucleated cell counts. Profiled with immunoSEQ multiplex PCR; TCRdb holds only in-frame clones, not every one. V and J calls and clone size are given by that table; D and trimming were obtained from the DNA. The profile shows 150,000 to 190,000 clones, around 84% of them singletons.

The sequence derives from a woman aged 55-69 years with COVID-19, enrolled during active disease. The chain joins TRBV27 to TRBJ2-3; 8 positions match TRBD1. The specimen sequenced was peripheral blood. Written as DNA, the CDR3 is TGTGCCAGCAGTTTATCCGGACAGGGAGCAGATACGCAGTATTTT. The encoded protein is CASSLSGQGADTQYF.